These 32 T cell receptor beta chains were all obtained from the same sample, sequenced in a study of OX40 agonist ivuxolimab in advanced cancers. Repertoires were generated with immunoSEQ multiplex PCR, while TCRdb's copy carries only in-frame clones and drops some. The table lists approximately 60,000 clones, 85% to 90% of them singletons, with around an eighth in the top ten. This material consisted of CD4+ or CD8+ T cells sorted from blood, taken in a trial of the OX40 agonist ivuxolimab. These receptors were taken from an adult with an advanced solid tumor such as melanoma, head and neck, liver or kidney cancer.

The gene calls are TRBV14 and TRBJ1-1, with no clear D. CDR1 is SGHDN and CDR2 is FVKESK in the germline V gene. Trimming removed 1 base at V and 5 bases at J, with 11 bases between. This CDR3 contains 14 residues. CDR3 bases: TGTGCCAGCAGCCAAGTTCTGGGGAGTACTGAAGCTTTCTTT. Translation: CASSQVLGSTEAFF.

V is TRBV11-2 and J is TRBJ1-2; D is ambiguous. Germline loops: CDR1 SGHAT, CDR2 FQNNGV. The CDR3 sequence is 15 residues long. V lost 5 bases and J 0 bases, leaving 13 bases between the germline ends. CDR3 sequence (DNA): TGTGCCAGCAGCCGCGGCCTGCTCGCTAACTATGGCTACACCTTC. Translated, it gives CASSRGLLANYGYTF.

CDR3 protein: CASSLRPTGLPQETQYF. CDR3 coding DNA: TGCGCCAGCAGCTTGCGTCCGACAGGATTACCCCAAGAGACCCAGTACTTC. The chain employs TRBV5-1 and TRBJ2-5; possibly TRBD1 for D (6 bases). Trimming cost V 1 base and J 1 base, with 17 bases left between them. The CDR3 sequence is 17 residues long. The germline V gene encodes CDR1 SGHRS and CDR2 YFSETQ.

The J gene is TRBJ2-1, the V gene TRBV19; a possible D gene is TRBD1 (5 bases). Trimming removed 2 bases at V and 6 bases at J, with 8 bases between. Germline-derived CDR1 and CDR2 are LNHDA and SQIVND (reference sequence). CDR3 length: 13 amino acids. The chain's CDR3 is CASSISQGNEQFF. CDR3 in DNA: TGTGCCAGTAGTATAAGTCAGGGCAATGAGCAGTTCTTC.

Comments on this clone: At the DNA level, this CDR3 is encoded by other sequences in the same sample as well. The genes are TRBV5-1 and TRBJ2-7; TRBD2 aligns across 10 bases. The V gene's germline CDR1 is SGHRS and CDR2 YFSETQ. J lost 4 bases, V lost 2 bases, and 6 bases had no gene match. This CDR3 contains 15 residues. The CDR3 DNA reads TGCGCCAGCAGCTTCGCTAGCGGGGGAAAGTACGAGCAGTACTTC. Its translation is CASSFASGGKYEQYF. Combining the CDR3 with reference TRBV5-1 and TRBJ2-7 gives the whole variable domain KAGVTQTPRYLIKTRGQQVTLSCSPISGHRSVSWYQQTPGQGLQFLFEYFSETQRNKGNFPGRFSGRQFSNSRSEMNVSTLELGDSALYLCASSFASGGKYEQYFGPGTRLTVT.

This chain joins TRBV15 and TRBJ2-1; TRBD2 matches 11 bases. Trimming removed 6 bases from V and 0 bases from J; junction bases left unmatched: 4. Germline V gives CDR1 LNHNV, CDR2 YYDKDF (reference sequence). The CDR3 spans 16 residues. The CDR3 region has the DNA TGTGCCACCAGGGATAGCGGGGGGGCCTCCTACAATGAGCAGTTCTTC. Its protein product is CATRDSGGASYNEQFF.

The chain has TRBV9 and TRBJ1-2; D is unresolved. The ends were cut back, 3 bases at V and 6 bases at J, with 12 bases in the middle. Germline lookup yields CDR1 SGDLS and CDR2 YYNGEE. This CDR3 contains 13 residues. The CDR3 DNA sequence: TGTGCCAGCAGCGCTCTCCAGCGGGATGGCTACACCTTC. Protein product: CASSALQRDGYTF.

The chain carries TRBV19 and TRBJ1-1; D gene ambiguous. The CDR3 runs 13 residues. From germline, CDR1 is LNHDA and CDR2 SQIVND (reference sequence). V lost 3 bases, J lost 6 bases, and 11 bases lay in between. The CDR3 bases are TGTGCCAGTAGTATTGCCTCCTGGGCTGAAGCTTTCTTT. It encodes CASSIASWAEAFF.

This clone was seen more than once but under ten times. The J gene is TRBJ2-5, the V gene TRBV5-6, with TRBD1 matching 7 bases. The V segment lost 4 bases and the J segment 1 base; nucleotides outside the gene matches: 4. The CDR3 covers 14 residues. Germline V gene sequence: CDR1 SGHDT, CDR2 YYEEEE. As DNA, the CDR3 is TGTGCCAGCAGCCCCGGGGACAGCCAAGAGACCCAGTACTTC. It specifies CASSPGDSQETQYF.

The chain employs TRBV10-3 and TRBJ1-2; 8 positions match TRBD1. The CDR3 is 16 amino acids. With V trimmed by 6 bases and J by 4 bases, 13 bases remained unmatched. Germline CDR1 is ENHRY and CDR2 is SYGVKD. The CDR3 loop reads CAISPGATGVPYGYTF. The CDR3, as DNA: TGTGCCATCAGCCCGGGCGCGACAGGGGTACCCTATGGCTACACCTTC.

The CDR3: CASSYNGFGGYTF. CDR3 coding DNA: TGTGCCAGCAGCTATAACGGGTTTGGGGGCTACACCTTC. The gene calls are TRBV6-5 and TRBJ1-2; D uncertain. This CDR3 comprises 13 residues. The germline V gene has CDR1 MNHEY and CDR2 SVGAGI. The V end lost 6 bases, the J end lost 8 bases, and 16 bases lay between the germline ends.

The chain links TRBV19 to TRBJ2-5; a weak D match, TRBD2 (6 bases). Germline assignment: CDR1 LNHDA and CDR2 SQIVND (reference sequence). V was shortened by 5 bases and J by 5 bases, with 12 bases between the two germline ends. There are 13 residues in the CDR3. In nucleotides, the CDR3 is TGTGCCAGTAGTTTTAGCGGTCCGGAGACCCAGTACTTC. Amino acids: CASSFSGPETQYF.

The genes are TRBV27 and TRBJ2-5; 11 positions agree with TRBD2. CDR3 length: 17 residues. Germline CDR1 and CDR2: MNHEY and SMNVEV (reference sequence). The trim removed 4 bases at V and 5 bases at J, leaving 12 bases unmatched. The CDR3 sequence is CASSSPSGGPGVETQYF. In nucleotides, the CDR3 is TGTGCCAGCAGTTCCCCTAGCGGGGGGCCGGGCGTCGAGACCCAGTACTTC.

This chain uses TRBV7-3 with TRBJ2-1; a possible D gene is TRBD2 (6 bases). The CDR3 length is 13 residues. The germline V gene has CDR1 SGHTA and CDR2 FQGTGA. Between the trimmed V and J ends, which lost 2 bases and 10 bases, there was a span of 12 bases. This CDR3 is CASSLRGSGEQFF. CDR3 in DNA: TGTGCCAGCAGCTTACGGGGGAGCGGAGAGCAGTTCTTC.

The chain combines TRBV5-6 with TRBJ2-2; maybe TRBD2 (6 bases). CDR1 and CDR2 from the germline V gene are SGHDT and YYEEEE. The CDR3 extends over 16 amino acids. V was pared by 0 bases and J by 1 base, with 10 bases between. The CDR3: CASSLVRGWNTGELFF. CDR3 in DNA: TGTGCCAGCAGCTTGGTGCGGGGCTGGAACACCGGGGAGCTGTTTTTT.

The gene calls are TRBV19 and TRBJ2-5; 8 bases align to TRBD1. Trimming removed 5 bases from V and 2 bases from J; junction bases left unmatched: 1. This CDR3 has 13 residues. Germline V gene lookup returns CDR1 LNHDA and CDR2 SQIVND (reference sequence). The DNA of the CDR3 is TGTGCCAGTAGTGGACAGGGTCAAGAGACCCAGTACTTC. Encoded protein: CASSGQGQETQYF.

This chain connects TRBV5-6 to TRBJ1-2, with a possible D match to TRBD1 (5 bases). From germline, CDR1 is SGHDT and CDR2 YYEEEE. The CDR3 runs 15 residues. Between the trimmed V and J ends, which lost 0 bases and 8 bases, there was a span of 17 bases. The CDR3 is CASSLVGRQRRGYTF. The CDR3 nucleotides read TGTGCCAGCAGCTTGGTTGGTCGACAGAGGCGGGGCTACACCTTC.

The chain joins TRBV4-1 to TRBJ2-7, with D possibly TRBD2 on 5 matching bases. V dropped 2 bases and J dropped 0 bases, with 11 bases sitting between them. This CDR3 region has 15 residues. Germline V CDR1 and CDR2: MGHRA, YSYEKL. The CDR3: CASSQTSSGSYEQYF. The CDR3 DNA is TGCGCCAGCAGCCAAACTTCCAGCGGCTCCTACGAGCAGTACTTC.

The rearrangement uses TRBV30 and TRBJ1-6; D not resolved. The CDR3 is made up of 16 amino acids. V lost 4 bases and J lost 1, with 14 bases in between. Germline V gives CDR1 GTSNPN, CDR2 SVGIG (reference sequence). This chain's CDR3 is CAWTWMRGSYNSPLHF. CDR3 DNA sequence: TGTGCCTGGACGTGGATGCGGGGTTCCTATAATTCACCCCTCCACTTT. Full variable domain (rest looked up from reference TRBV30 and TRBJ1-6): SQTIHQWPATLVQPVGSPLSLECTVEGTSNPNLYWYRQAAGRGLQLLFYSVGIGQISSEVPQNLSASRPQDRQFILSSKKLLLSDSGFYLCAWTWMRGSYNSPLHFGNGTRLTVT.

This sequence joins TRBV4-1 and TRBJ1-2, with D possibly matching TRBD1 (5 bases). Germline lookup yields CDR1 MGHRA and CDR2 YSYEKL. The CDR3 consists of 15 residues. Trimming took off 0 bases at V and 4 bases at J, with 12 bases between the two ends. The CDR3 protein is CASSQEWGDRYGYTF. CDR3 DNA sequence: TGCGCCAGCAGCCAAGAATGGGGGGATCGCTATGGCTACACCTTC.

The chain joins TRBV29-1 to TRBJ2-6; D is unresolved. Germline V gene data show CDR1 as SQVTM and CDR2 as ANQGSEA. The CDR3 length is 13 residues. V gave up 3 bases and J gave up 2 bases, with 5 bases separating them. Here the CDR3 DNA reads TGCAGCGTTGAGGGTGCTGGGGCCAACGTCCTGACTTTC. It yields the protein CSVEGAGANVLTF.

The CDR3 region is CASHYGGPSYEQYF. The CDR3 DNA follows: TGTGCCAGCCATTACGGGGGTCCCTCCTACGAGCAGTACTTC. This chain connects TRBV28 to TRBJ2-7; D may be TRBD2 (6 bases). The CDR3 has 14 residues. Germline lookup yields CDR1 MDHEN and CDR2 SYDVKM. Trimming took 8 bases from V and 0 from J, leaving 14 bases between them.

The J gene is TRBJ1-6, the V gene TRBV9; 7 bases map to TRBD1. V lost 3 bases and J lost 0; bases outside the gene matches: 6. The germline gives CDR1 SGDLS, CDR2 YYNGEE. The CDR3 has 17 amino acids. The CDR3 DNA is TGTGCCAGCAGCGCAGAGGGGGCGAGCTCCTATAATTCACCCCTCCACTTT. Its protein is CASSAEGASSYNSPLHF.

This clone was observed a single time. V is TRBV7-9 and J is TRBJ2-5, with TRBD1 matching over 7 bases. The V segment lost 4 bases and the J segment 4 bases; nucleotides outside the gene matches: 3. Germline V CDR1 and CDR2: SEHNR, FQNEAQ (reference sequence). This CDR3 region has 13 residues. This CDR3 is CASSWDSGETQYF. The CDR3 nucleotides read TGTGCCAGCAGCTGGGACAGCGGAGAGACCCAGTACTTC.

The V gene is TRBV6-1, the J gene TRBJ1-1; D is uncertain. Germline V gene sequence: CDR1 MNHNS, CDR2 SASEGT. The CDR3 consists of 14 residues. With 2 bases removed from V and 4 bases from J, the gap between germline ends came to 11 bases. The CDR3: CASSEMGSGTEAFF. The CDR3 DNA reads TGTGCCAGCAGTGAAATGGGGTCGGGCACTGAAGCTTTCTTT.

The chain links TRBV4-1 to TRBJ2-3, with 7 bases that match TRBD2. The CDR3 covers 15 residues. Germline assignment: CDR1 MGHRA and CDR2 YSYEKL. Trimming at V came to 0 bases and at J to 3 bases, leaving 3 bases not matched to a gene. The CDR3, as DNA: TGCGCCAGCAGCCAAGACGGGGGGTATACAGATACGCAGTATTTT. It codes for CASSQDGGYTDTQYF.

The chain links TRBV13 to TRBJ2-7, with D unresolved. The CDR3 loop spans 13 amino acids. The ends were cut back, 1 base at V and 4 bases at J, with 8 bases in the middle. The V gene's germline CDR1 is PRHDT and CDR2 FYEKMQ (reference sequence). As DNA, the CDR3 is TGTGCCAGCAGCTTAGTTTCCGGGTACGAGCAGTACTTC. Translated: CASSLVSGYEQYF.

The chain links TRBV27 to TRBJ1-3, with 9 bases that match TRBD1. Germline values: CDR1 MNHEY, CDR2 SMNVEV (reference sequence). J lost 2 bases, V lost 2 bases, and 1 base had no gene match. The CDR3 extends over 15 amino acids. As DNA, the CDR3 is TGTGCCAGCAGTTTAAGACAGGGGGCTGGAAACACCATATATTTT. Amino acids: CASSLRQGAGNTIYF.

The chain is built from TRBV7-6 and TRBJ2-2; 7 bases are shared with TRBD1. CDR1 and CDR2 (germline): SGHVS, FNYEAQ. J was trimmed by 4 bases and V by 4 bases; bases with no gene match: 12. The CDR3 has 17 residues. Here the CDR3 DNA reads TGTGCCAGCAGCTCTAGACAGGGTAGTTTGGGCACCGGGGAGCTGTTTTTT. Translating gives CASSSRQGSLGTGELFF. Variable domain in full (rest from reference TRBV7-6 and TRBJ2-2): GAGVSQSPRYKVTKRGQDVALRCDPISGHVSLYWYRQALGQGPEFLTYFNYEAQQDKSGLPNDRFSAERPEGSISTLTIQRTEQRDSAMYRCASSSRQGSLGTGELFFGEGSRLTVL.

The chain carries TRBV30 and TRBJ2-7, with D perhaps matching TRBD2 (5 bases). The V end was cut by 5 bases, the J end by 2 bases, with 13 bases between. Looked up from germline, CDR1 is GTSNPN and CDR2 is SVGIG (reference sequence). The CDR3 covers 13 residues. This CDR3 reads CAWAADIPYEQYF. As DNA, the CDR3 is TGTGCCTGGGCAGCGGATATCCCCTACGAGCAGTACTTC.

V and J are TRBV4-1 and TRBJ2-1; D uncertain. V lost 1 base to trimming and J lost 8 bases, with 6 bases between them. The germline V gene encodes CDR1 MGHRA and CDR2 YSYEKL. The CDR3 is made up of 12 amino acids. In DNA, the CDR3 is TGCGCCAGCAGCCAAGTTAGTGATGAGCAGTTCTTC. Its protein is CASSQVSDEQFF.

The rearrangement links TRBV2 to TRBJ2-5; D remains unclear. CDR1 and CDR2 (germline): SNHLY, FYNNEI. Trimming shortened V by 5 bases and J by 1 base, and 8 bases separated the two germline ends. The CDR3 covers 13 residues. The CDR3 here is CASSRPSQETQYF. DNA of the CDR3: TGTGCCAGCAGTAGACCAAGCCAAGAGACCCAGTACTTC.